The 21 T cell receptor beta chains reported below all come from one sample, sequenced in a study of technical replicates of blood from a few donors (TCRdb year 2017). Libraries were prepared through the immunoSEQ multiplex PCR assay. Imported from immuneACCESS, the table was reduced by TCRdb to in-frame sequences with V and J called. These copies leave out some clones; in studies compared against another copy, an unresolved V gene accounts for under half, and the cause of the remainder is not known. This sample is represented by under 85,000 clones; 95% to 97% of them were singletons. The top ten constitute over 0.2% of the sample. Material: T cells isolated from PBMCs. Source of these receptors: a human donor in good health.

In this sample, this clone turned up once. V is TRBV7-2 and J is TRBJ2-1, with D unresolved. The ends were cut back, 1 base at V and 0 bases at J, with 10 bases in the middle. The CDR3 is made up of 16 amino acids. Germline CDR1 is SGHTA and CDR2 is FQGNSA. The CDR3 DNA is TGTGCCAGCAGCTTAGGGCTAGTGAGCTCCTACAATGAGCAGTTCTTC. Its translation: CASSLGLVSSYNEQFF.

This clone showed up just once. The chain has TRBV28 and TRBJ2-7, with a tentative D call TRBD2 (7 bases). V shed 3 bases and J shed 2 bases, with 23 bases lying between them. Germline V gene sequence: CDR1 MDHEN, CDR2 SYDVKM. The CDR3 loop spans 18 amino acids. CDR3 coding DNA: TGTGCCAGCAGTTTGGGTACAATAACGGGGGGCCAGCCCTACGAGCAGTACTTC. Protein product: CASSLGTITGGQPYEQYF. The full variable domain, rest sourced from reference TRBV28 and TRBJ2-7, is DVKVTQSSRYLVKRTGEKVFLECVQDMDHENMFWYRQDPGLGLRLIYFSYDVKMKEKGDIPEGYSVSREKKERFSLILESASTNQTSMYLCASSLGTITGGQPYEQYFGPGTRLTVT.

This chain connects TRBV5-6 to TRBJ1-1, with D maybe TRBD1 (6 bases). V lost 4 bases, J lost 10 bases, and 17 bases lay in between. There are 13 residues in the CDR3. Germline V gene lookup returns CDR1 SGHDT and CDR2 YYEEEE. The CDR3 sequence: CASSLVTGRGAFF. The CDR3, as DNA: TGTGCCAGCAGCCTAGTAACAGGGCGAGGAGCTTTCTTT. Combining the CDR3 with reference TRBV5-6 and TRBJ1-1 gives the whole variable domain DAGVTQSPTHLIKTRGQQVTLRCSPKSGHDTVSWYQQALGQGPQFIFQYYEEEERQRGNFPDRFSGHQFPNYSSELNVNALLLGDSALYLCASSLVTGRGAFFGQGTRLTVV.

The J gene is TRBJ2-7, the V gene TRBV29-1, with 9 bases lining up with TRBD2. Trimming took 4 bases from V and 6 from J; bases not matched to a gene: 13. Germline V lookup: CDR1 SQVTM, CDR2 ANQGSEA. The CDR3 sequence is 15 residues long. In DNA form, the CDR3 reads TGCAGCGTTGGGATCTCCGGGACTAGCAACGGCGAGCAGTACTTC. Translation: CSVGISGTSNGEQYF.

In nucleotides, the CDR3 is TGTGCCAGCAGTGGACTAGGGCTCGAGCAGTACTTC. Translated: CASSGLGLEQYF. The chain is built from TRBV2 and TRBJ2-7; tentatively, D is TRBD2 (6 bases). Germline lookup yields CDR1 SNHLY and CDR2 FYNNEI. Trimming left V 4 bases short and J 6 bases short, with 10 bases between. The CDR3 runs to 12 residues.

The chain joins TRBV11-2 to TRBJ1-1; D gene unclear. The CDR3 is 14 amino acids. V lost 5 bases to trimming and J lost 1 base, with 11 bases between them. Per the germline V gene, CDR1 is SGHAT and CDR2 is FQNNGV. The CDR3: CASSDNNGNTEAFF. The CDR3 nucleotides are TGTGCCAGCAGCGACAATAATGGGAACACTGAAGCTTTCTTT.

This clone was counted once. This sequence joins TRBV5-8 and TRBJ2-1; 10 bases line up with TRBD2. The CDR3 has 15 amino acids. Looked up from germline, CDR1 is SGHTS and CDR2 is YDEGEE. Losses at the gene ends were 3 bases for V and 8 bases for J; bases not matched to a gene: 8. DNA of the CDR3: TGTGCCAGCAGCTGGGAGCGGGAGGGGGGCGATGAGCAGTTCTTC. Protein: CASSWEREGGDEQFF. The full variable domain, completed using reference TRBV5-8 and TRBJ2-1, is EAGVTQSPTHLIKTRGQQATLRCSPISGHTSVYWYQQALGLGLQFLLWYDEGEERNRGNFPPRFSGRQFPNYSSELNVNALELEDSALYLCASSWEREGGDEQFFGPGTRLTVL.

The chain couples TRBV27 to TRBJ2-1; TRBD2 matches at 8 bases. Germline V CDR1 and CDR2: MNHEY, SMNVEV (reference sequence). This CDR3 is built from 20 residues. The trim removed 7 bases at V and 1 base at J, leaving 21 bases unmatched. The CDR3 protein is CASNRIGAGVKQRSYNEQFF. The DNA for the CDR3 is TGTGCCAGCAACAGAATCGGAGCGGGAGTGAAGCAACGATCCTACAATGAGCAGTTCTTC.

CDR3 nucleotides: TGCGCCAGCAGCCAAGATCTCCTCGATCTAGCGGGAGTCTACGAGCAGTACTTC. Its protein product is CASSQDLLDLAGVYEQYF. The chain employs TRBV4-1 and TRBJ2-7; 10 nucleotides line up with TRBD2. Trimming took 0 bases from V and 3 from J; bases not matched to a gene: 11. This CDR3 has 18 amino acids. Germline assignment: CDR1 MGHRA and CDR2 YSYEKL.

This chain connects TRBV11-3 to TRBJ2-1, with 11 bases matching TRBD2. The CDR3 contains 18 residues. J lost 5 bases, V lost 1 base, and 10 bases had no gene match. Germline CDR1 reads SGHNT; CDR2 reads YENEEA. The CDR3 sequence: CASSLGAGGLAGHNEQFF. For the CDR3, the DNA is TGTGCCAGCAGCTTAGGGGCAGGCGGACTAGCGGGTCACAATGAGCAGTTCTTC.

V gene TRBV25-1 combines with J gene TRBJ2-7, with D possibly matching TRBD1 (6 bases). The germline V gene has CDR1 MGHDK and CDR2 SYGVNS. Deletions cut 4 bases from V and 3 bases from J, with 16 bases between. CDR3 length: 15 amino acids. CDR3 coding DNA: TGTGCCAGCAGTGCCTCACTAGAAGGGGGCTACGAGCAGTACTTC. Amino acids: CASSASLEGGYEQYF.

V and J are TRBV20-1 and TRBJ1-1; D is perhaps TRBD1 (5 bases). Trimming removed 6 bases at V and 7 bases at J, with 12 bases between. The germline V gene has CDR1 DFQATT and CDR2 SNEGSKA (reference sequence). The CDR3 is made up of 11 amino acids. Written as DNA, the CDR3 is TGCAGTGCGCCGACAGTTAATGAAGCTTTCTTT. Protein product: CSAPTVNEAFF.

The J gene is TRBJ2-1, the V gene TRBV7-3, with TRBD2 identical over 9 bases. Germline V gene sequence: CDR1 SGHTA, CDR2 FQGTGA. Losses at the gene ends were 3 bases for V and 7 bases for J; bases not matched to a gene: 1. The CDR3 consists of 13 residues. The CDR3, as DNA: TGTGCCAGCAGCTTGGGACTAGCAAATGAGCAGTTCTTC. Translating gives CASSLGLANEQFF.

This chain joins TRBV5-6 and TRBJ1-1, with 7 positions matching TRBD1. The CDR3 totals 13 residues. V lost 3 bases, J lost 5 bases, and 4 bases stayed unmatched. Per the germline V gene, CDR1 is SGHDT and CDR2 is YYEEEE. The CDR3 bases are TGTGCCAGCAGCTCAGGGGGGCAGACTGAAGCTTTCTTT. Translated: CASSSGGQTEAFF.

This clone appeared once. The chain is built from TRBV6-1 and TRBJ1-1, with 7 positions matching TRBD1. CDR1 and CDR2 from the germline V gene are MNHNS and SASEGT. The CDR3 consists of 14 residues. Trimming at V came to 6 bases and at J to 3 bases, leaving 7 bases not matched to a gene. The CDR3 reads CASSGDSGYTEAFF. As DNA, the CDR3 is TGTGCCAGCAGCGGGGACAGCGGCTACACTGAAGCTTTCTTT.

The chain has TRBV19 and TRBJ1-1, with 9 bases fitting TRBD1. V lost 6 bases to trimming and J lost 0 bases; unmatched junction nucleotides: 17. This CDR3 comprises 19 residues. The V gene's germline CDR1 is LNHDA and CDR2 SQIVND (reference sequence). CDR3 sequence reads: CASRNTTGGVMGLNTEAFF. The CDR3 DNA sequence: TGTGCCAGTAGGAACACGACAGGGGGTGTGATGGGATTGAACACTGAAGCTTTCTTT. Complete variable domain (other parts from reference TRBV19 and TRBJ1-1): DGGITQSPKYLFRKEGQNVTLSCEQNLNHDAMYWYRQDPGQGLRLIYYSQIVNDFQKGDIAEGYSVSREKKESFPLTVTSAQKNPTAFYLCASRNTTGGVMGLNTEAFFGQGTRLTVV.

The chain couples TRBV5-4 to TRBJ2-7, with D perhaps matching TRBD2 (7 bases). CDR3 size: 13 residues. Trimming left V 4 bases short and J 7 bases short, with 15 bases between. Looked up from germline, CDR1 is SGHNT and CDR2 is YYREEE (reference sequence). The DNA for the CDR3 is TGTGCCAGCAGCCTTAGGGGGGGCGGGGAGCAGTACTTC. It yields the protein CASSLRGGGEQYF.

The rearrangement joins TRBV4-2 to TRBJ2-1; TRBD1 agrees at 8 bases. CDR1 is LGHNA and CDR2 is YNFKEQ in the germline V gene. The ends lost 3 bases at V and 8 bases at J; junction bases unmatched: 6. The CDR3 consists of 14 residues. The CDR3 region has the DNA TGTGCCAGCAGCCACCTGTCGACAGGGGATGAGCAGTTCTTC. Translation: CASSHLSTGDEQFF.

This rearrangement joins TRBV7-6 to TRBJ2-2; 8 nucleotides match TRBD2. The trim removed 1 base at V and 0 bases at J, leaving 4 bases unmatched. The CDR3 has 17 residues. Germline V gene lookup returns CDR1 SGHVS and CDR2 FNYEAQ. For the CDR3, the DNA is TGTGCCAGCAGCTTAGAGTTAGCGGGGACGAACACCGGGGAGCTGTTTTTT. Its translation: CASSLELAGTNTGELFF.

The chain couples TRBV11-2 to TRBJ2-3, with 10 bases that match TRBD2. The V segment lost 7 bases and the J segment 1 base; nucleotides outside the gene matches: 8. This CDR3 spans 16 amino acids. Germline V lookup: CDR1 SGHAT, CDR2 FQNNGV. CDR3 nucleotide sequence: TGTGCCAGCAACCCGATCGGACTAGCGGGCACAGATACGCAGTATTTT. Its protein is CASNPIGLAGTDTQYF.

The V gene is TRBV9, the J gene TRBJ2-5, with 8 nucleotides matching TRBD2. V lost 2 bases, J lost 3 bases, and 3 bases stayed unmatched. CDR3 length equals 14 residues. Germline V gene data show CDR1 as SGDLS and CDR2 as YYNGEE. The CDR3 spells CASSVTSAEETQYF. DNA for the CDR3: TGTGCCAGCAGCGTGACTAGCGCAGAAGAGACCCAGTACTTC.